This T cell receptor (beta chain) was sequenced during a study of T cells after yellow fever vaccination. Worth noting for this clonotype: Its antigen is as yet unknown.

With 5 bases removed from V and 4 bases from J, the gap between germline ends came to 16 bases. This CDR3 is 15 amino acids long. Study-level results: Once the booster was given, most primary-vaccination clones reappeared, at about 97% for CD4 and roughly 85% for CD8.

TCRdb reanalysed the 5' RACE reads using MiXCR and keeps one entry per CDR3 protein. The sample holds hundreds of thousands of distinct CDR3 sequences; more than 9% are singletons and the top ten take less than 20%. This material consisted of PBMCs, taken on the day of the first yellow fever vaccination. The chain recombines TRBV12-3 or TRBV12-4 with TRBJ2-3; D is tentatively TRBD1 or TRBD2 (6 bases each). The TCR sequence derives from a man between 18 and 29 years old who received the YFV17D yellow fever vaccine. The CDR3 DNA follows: TGTGCCAGCAGTCCGCATGGGGGGCAGTCAGATACGCAGTATTTT. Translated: CASSPHGGQSDTQYF.